Listed below are T cell receptor beta chains from one sample, sequenced in a study of beta chain features in type 1 diabetes. The repertoire was sequenced with immunoSEQ multiplex PCR; TCRdb's copy has only in-frame clones and lacks some. This table has 500,000 to 800,000 clones, around 11% appearing once. The sequencing input was naive CD4+ T cells from blood. The receptors were gathered from a man younger than 45 with type 1 diabetes. Both conserved end residues are part of each CDR3. Each record gives: J gene, V gene, CDR3 protein.

J: TRBJ2-7
V: TRBV9
CDR3: CASSPTRSYEQYF

J: TRBJ2-3
V: TRBV7-9
CDR3: CASSLRRGTPDTQYF

J: TRBJ2-3
V: TRBV5-1
CDR3: CASSWLGDLADTQYF

J: TRBJ1-3
V: TRBV14
CDR3: CASSLLQGNTIYF

J: TRBJ1-2
V: TRBV4-2
CDR3: CASSQEWGAVGYTF

J: NA
V: TRBV29-1
CDR3: CSVYLQGPPYEQYF

J: TRBJ1-1
V: TRBV4-3
CDR3: CASSRPDRPGTEAFF

J: TRBJ1-1
V: TRBV4-3
CDR3: CASSQGFASTEAFF

J: TRBJ2-3
V: TRBV9
CDR3: CASSVDTLGDTQYF

J: TRBJ2-2
V: TRBV11-3
CDR3: CASSSRQANGELFF

J: TRBJ2-1
V: TRBV28
CDR3: CASSSFGSLYNEQFF

J: TRBJ2-3
V: TRBV19
CDR3: CASSRGTSGDSKMADTQYF

J: TRBJ1-5
V: TRBV30
CDR3: CAWSPSQGQGYQPQHF

J: TRBJ1-2
V: TRBV6-5
CDR3: CASSYSVGGNYGYTF

J: TRBJ1-6
V: TRBV7-9
CDR3: CASSPTQGSNSPLHF

J: TRBJ1-5
V: TRBV6-5
CDR3: CASSYGGNQPQHF

J: TRBJ2-7
V: TRBV2
CDR3: CASTGQGPYEQYF

J: TRBJ2-5
V: TRBV5-4
CDR3: CASSLRTIETQYF

J: TRBJ2-1
V: TRBV5-6
CDR3: CASSRDRVWSNEQFF

J: TRBJ1-2
V: TRBV7-2
CDR3: CASSLVSLKANTF

J: TRBJ1-2
V: TRBV18
CDR3: CASSPGQGGRYGYTF

J: TRBJ2-7
V: TRBV7-9
CDR3: CASSLSLAGAYEQYF

J: TRBJ1-2
V: TRBV9
CDR3: CASSYREFLGNYGYTF

J: TRBJ1-6
V: TRBV6-5
CDR3: CASRRTGENSPLHF

J: TRBJ2-2
V: TRBV2
CDR3: CASSPGLAGAPGTGELFF

J: TRBJ2-4
V: TRBV6-6
CDR3: CASTQDLAKNIQYF

J: TRBJ2-1
V: TRBV11-2
CDR3: CASSLGRGQIYNEQFF

J: TRBJ1-2
V: TRBV9
CDR3: CASSSYANYGYTF

J: TRBJ1-4
V: TRBV5-4
CDR3: CASSLGGTTNEKLFF

J: TRBJ2-7
V: TRBV6-6
CDR3: CASNQRLGEQYF

J: TRBJ2-7
V: TRBV18
CDR3: CASSLRLNYEQYF

J: TRBJ2-3
V: TRBV2
CDR3: CASLLAGGTDTQYF

J: TRBJ2-7
V: TRBV5-1
CDR3: CASSSGNRLREGQYF

J: TRBJ2-3
V: TRBV2
CDR3: CASSPTAGSDTQYF

J: TRBJ2-5
V: TRBV28
CDR3: CASSPVGQGYETQYF

J: TRBJ2-7
V: TRBV25-1
CDR3: CASSGRDNRYEQYF

J: TRBJ1-6
V: TRBV30
CDR3: CAWSVLNSWDSPLHF

J: TRBJ2-5
V: TRBV7-2
CDR3: CASSLGVTGAYQETQYF

J: TRBJ1-5
V: TRBV12-5
CDR3: CASAGRGGGQPQHF

J: TRBJ2-2
V: TRBV5-8
CDR3: CASSLGRQATNTGELFF

J: TRBJ1-2
V: TRBV29-1
CDR3: CSAQGVGTNYGYTF

J: TRBJ1-5
V: TRBV15
CDR3: CATTEGEGNQPQHF

J: TRBJ2-3
V: TRBV7-9
CDR3: CASRSGTSGSDTQYF

J: TRBJ2-1
V: TRBV18
CDR3: CASSVNRDNEQFF

J: TRBJ2-1
V: TRBV7-2
CDR3: CASSLRGSGGHNEQFF

J: TRBJ2-7
V: TRBV5-1
CDR3: CASSFDYEQYF

J: TRBJ2-7
V: TRBV6-5
CDR3: CASSGGTKEQYF

J: TRBJ2-1
V: TRBV4-1
CDR3: CASSQGWGGYNEQFF

J: TRBJ2-2
V: TRBV14
CDR3: CASSQRLNTGELFF

J: TRBJ2-5
V: TRBV6-1
CDR3: CASSPTGGYETQYF

J: TRBJ2-3
V: TRBV28
CDR3: CASQGSTDTQYF